Sequencing of this T cell receptor beta chain was carried out in a study of vaccination effects on CD4 cells after COVID-19. For the study at large: The ViraFEST assay expanded antigen-specific CD4+ T cells with viral peptide pools before sequencing. After the second dose, samples were taken at median day 72.

Cells that had been cultured for 10 days were the source of isolated CD4+ T cells. Participants were vaccinated with two doses of either the BNT162b2 or mRNA-1273 vaccine. Having tested negative for nucleocapsid antibodies, the vaccine recipients showed no prior SARS-CoV-2 infection. At days 3 and 7, half of the medium was exchanged for IL-2 medium. Comment on this clone: No antigen is known for it.

Using immunoSEQ multiplex PCR, the repertoire was profiled, and TCRdb retains in-frame clones only, with some absent. The table shows some 47,000 clones, with less than 85% occurring only once. With 6 bases clipped from V and 7 bases from J, the junction kept 6 bases outside the gene matches. This CDR3 region has 13 residues. The germline V gene encodes CDR1 SQVTM and CDR2 ANQGSEA. This chain connects TRBV29-1 to TRBJ2-1; TRBD2 matches at 10 bases. This clonotype was sampled from a human donor who received a COVID-19 vaccine. The sequencing here drew on CD4+ T cells from PBMCs cultured without peptide, taken after COVID-19 vaccination. The CDR3 region has the DNA TGCAGCGTCGCAGCGGGAGGGCCGAATGAGCAGTTCTTC. Protein sequence: CSVAAGGPNEQFF.